Listed here is a single T cell receptor (beta chain). Its target is unknown. This entry comes from a study of shared clonotypes between healthy human individuals. A CD45RA+ naive subset and a CD45RA-negative memory subset were split from CD4+ cells. Profiled with immunoSEQ multiplex PCR; TCRdb holds only in-frame clones, not every one. Among 2 million to 2.5 million clones, more than 80% were seen once, and the ten largest hold under 0.45%. V lost 6 bases, J lost 2 bases, and 8 bases lay in between. Germline V gene lookup returns CDR1 MNHEY and CDR2 SMNVEV (reference sequence). The CDR3 is made up of 13 amino acids. Points from the study as a whole: Among the subsets, naive ones generally showed larger estimated richness than memory ones.

The TCR sequence derives from a man younger than 35 in good health. Some clones in this sample may be carry-over from other donors' samples. The rearrangement uses TRBV27 and TRBJ2-1; a possible D gene is TRBD2 (5 bases). The sample consisted of naive CD4+ T cells from PBMCs. Documented subset: CD45RA+ positively selected. The CDR3 spells CASSALAYNEQFF. The CDR3 nucleotides are TGTGCCAGCAGCGCACTAGCCTACAATGAGCAGTTCTTC.